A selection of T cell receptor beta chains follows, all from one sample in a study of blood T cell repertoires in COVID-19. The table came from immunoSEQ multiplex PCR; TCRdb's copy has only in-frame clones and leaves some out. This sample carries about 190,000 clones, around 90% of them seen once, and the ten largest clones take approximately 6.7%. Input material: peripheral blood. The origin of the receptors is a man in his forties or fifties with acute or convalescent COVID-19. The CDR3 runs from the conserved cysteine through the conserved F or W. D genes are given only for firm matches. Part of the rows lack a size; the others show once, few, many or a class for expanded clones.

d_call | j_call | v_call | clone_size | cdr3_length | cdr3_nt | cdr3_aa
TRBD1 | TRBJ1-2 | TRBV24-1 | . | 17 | TGTGCCACCAGTGATCCCGGGACAGGGGGAGGAAACTATGGCTACACCTTC | CATSDPGTGGGNYGYTF
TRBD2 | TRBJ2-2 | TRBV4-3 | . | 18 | TGCGCCAGCAGCCCCCGACTAGCGGGGGGGGCGAACACCGGGGAGCTGTTTTTT | CASSPRLAGGANTGELFF
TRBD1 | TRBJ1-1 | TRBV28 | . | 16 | TGTGCCAGCAGTTCGCCCGGGACAGACCTGAACACTGAAGCTTTCTTT | CASSSPGTDLNTEAFF
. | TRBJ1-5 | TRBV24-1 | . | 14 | TGTGCCACCAGTGATTTAGGGGCGGATCAGCCCCAGCATTTT | CATSDLGADQPQHF
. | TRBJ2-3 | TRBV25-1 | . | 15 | TGTGCCAGCAGTGACGAGGAGCGGGTAGGATATACGCAGTATTTT | CASSDEERVGYTQYF
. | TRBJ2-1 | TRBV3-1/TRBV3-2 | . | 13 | TGTGCCAGCAGCCTTAAAGGAGACAATGAGCAGTTCTTC | CASSLKGDNEQFF
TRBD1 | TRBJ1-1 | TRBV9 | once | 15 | TGTGCCAGCAGCGTAGCGGGACAGGGCTGGACTGAAGCTTTCTTT | CASSVAGQGWTEAFF
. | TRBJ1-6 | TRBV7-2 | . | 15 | TGTGCCAGCAGCTTAGTAGAGGGTAATAATTCACCCCTCCACTTT | CASSLVEGNNSPLHF
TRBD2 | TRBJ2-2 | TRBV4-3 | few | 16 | TGCGCCAGCAGCCCGGGACTAGCGGGGCGAGGGGGGGAGCTGTTTTTT | CASSPGLAGRGGELFF
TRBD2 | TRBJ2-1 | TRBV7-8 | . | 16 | TGTGCCAGCAGCTTAGCTCGTACTAGCGCCTACAATGAGCAGTTCTTC | CASSLARTSAYNEQFF
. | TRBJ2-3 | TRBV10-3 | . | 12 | TGTGCCATCAGTGAGGCAGGAGATACGCAGTATTTT | CAISEAGDTQYF
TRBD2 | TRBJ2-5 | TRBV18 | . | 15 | TGTGCCAGCTCACCGTTAGCGGGGGTGCAAGAGACCCAGTACTTC | CASSPLAGVQETQYF
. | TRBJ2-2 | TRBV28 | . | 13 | TGTGCCAGCAGTTTAAGCGGCACCGGGGAGCTGTTTTTT | CASSLSGTGELFF
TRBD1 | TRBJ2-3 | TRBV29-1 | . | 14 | TGCAGCGTGCAGGGGGCTTGGCGTACAGATACGCAGTATTTT | CSVQGAWRTDTQYF
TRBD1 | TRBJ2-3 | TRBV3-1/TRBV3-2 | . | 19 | TGTGCCAGCAGCTTAAGGAAACTCGGGGACACAGGGGTCACAGATACGCAGTATTTT | CASSLRKLGDTGVTDTQYF
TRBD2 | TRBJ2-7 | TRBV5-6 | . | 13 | TGTGCCAGCAGCCGTGGACTAGCCTACGAGCAGTACTTC | CASSRGLAYEQYF
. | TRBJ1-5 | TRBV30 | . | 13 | TGTGCCTGGAGTAGACAGGGCAATCAGCCCCAGCATTTT | CAWSRQGNQPQHF
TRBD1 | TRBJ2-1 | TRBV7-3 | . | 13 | TGTGCCAGCAGCTTTGGGACAGCAAATGAGCAGTTCTTC | CASSFGTANEQFF
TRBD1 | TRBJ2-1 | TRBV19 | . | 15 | TGTGCCAGTACCTTGGACAGGGGTTCCTACAATGAGCAGTTCTTC | CASTLDRGSYNEQFF
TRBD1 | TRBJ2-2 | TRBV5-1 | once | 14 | TGCGCCAGCAGCCTTGACAGGGACACCGGGGAGCTGTTTTTT | CASSLDRDTGELFF
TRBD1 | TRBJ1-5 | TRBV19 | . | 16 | TGTGCCAGTAGAACGACAGGGTTCCATAGCAATCAGCCCCAGCATTTT | CASRTTGFHSNQPQHF
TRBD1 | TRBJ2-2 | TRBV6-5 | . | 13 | TGTGCCATCGAGGACAGGGGCACCGGGGAGCTGTTTTTT | CAIEDRGTGELFF
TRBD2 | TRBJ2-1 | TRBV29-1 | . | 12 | TGCAGCGTCGGGGACTACTACAATGAGCAGTTCTTC | CSVGDYYNEQFF
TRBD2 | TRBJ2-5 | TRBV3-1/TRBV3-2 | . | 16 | TGTGCCAGCAGCCCAGCGGGGGGCCCAATGGGAGAGACCCAGTACTTC | CASSPAGGPMGETQYF
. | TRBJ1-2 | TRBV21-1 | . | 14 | TGTGCCAGCAGCAATTATGCGGGCCTCGGGAGCTACACCTTC | CASSNYAGLGSYTF
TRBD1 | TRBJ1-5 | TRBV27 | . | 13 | TGTGCCAGCAGTACCTACAGGGGACAGCCCCAGCATTTT | CASSTYRGQPQHF
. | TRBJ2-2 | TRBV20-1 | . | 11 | TGCAGTGCTGGGGGCCCCGGGGAGCTGTTTTTT | CSAGGPGELFF
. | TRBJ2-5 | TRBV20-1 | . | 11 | TGCAGTGGAAACCGGGGAGAGACCCAGTACTTC | CSGNRGETQYF
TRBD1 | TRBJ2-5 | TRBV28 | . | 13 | TGTGCCAGCAGAAGGGGGCCAGGGGAGACCCAGTACTTC | CASRRGPGETQYF
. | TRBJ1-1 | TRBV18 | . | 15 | TGTGCCAGCTCACCACTCAGGGGAACGAACACTGAAGCTTTCTTT | CASSPLRGTNTEAFF
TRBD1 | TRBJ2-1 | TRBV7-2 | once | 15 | TGTGCCAGCAGCCCGAGGACAGGGGGCGTCGATGAGCAGTTCTTC | CASSPRTGGVDEQFF
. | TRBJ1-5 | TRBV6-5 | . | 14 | TGTGCCAGCAGTTCGAGACAGTCCTATCAGCCCCAGCATTTT | CASSSRQSYQPQHF
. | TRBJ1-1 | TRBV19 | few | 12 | TGTGCCAGCAGGGCGGGATTGACTGAAGCTTTCTTT | CASRAGLTEAFF
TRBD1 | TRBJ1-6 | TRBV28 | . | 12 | TGTGCCAGCAGCTGGACAGGCCGGGACCTCCACTTT | CASSWTGRDLHF
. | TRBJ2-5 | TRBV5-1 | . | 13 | TGCGCCAGCAGCTGGACAGCTCAAGAGACCCAGTACTTC | CASSWTAQETQYF
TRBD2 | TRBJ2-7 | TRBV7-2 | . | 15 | TGTGCCAGCAGCTTGTGGCAAGCGGGGGGTCGAGAGCAGTACTTC | CASSLWQAGGREQYF
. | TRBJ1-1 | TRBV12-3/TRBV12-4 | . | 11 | TGTGCCAGCAGTCCTAACACTGAAGCTTTCTTT | CASSPNTEAFF
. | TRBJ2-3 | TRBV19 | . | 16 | TGTGCCAGTAGCCCGCGTCGGGTAGCTAGCACAGATACGCAGTATTTT | CASSPRRVASTDTQYF
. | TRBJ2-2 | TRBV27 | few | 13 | TGTGCCAGCAGTTTTGGGAGTGGGGGGGAGCTGTTTTTT | CASSFGSGGELFF
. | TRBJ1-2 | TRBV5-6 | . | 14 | TGTGCCAGCAGCTTTTCGGGGATTAACTATGGCTACACCTTC | CASSFSGINYGYTF
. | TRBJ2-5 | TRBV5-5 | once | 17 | TGTGCCAGCAGCTCAGGGGGGTTGACAGGGATGCAAGAGACCCAGTACTTC | CASSSGGLTGMQETQYF
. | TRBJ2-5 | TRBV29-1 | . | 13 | TGCAGCGTTGTAGTGACACATCAAGAGACCCAGTACTTC | CSVVVTHQETQYF
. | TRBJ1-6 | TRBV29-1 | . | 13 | TGCAGCGCTAAGGACACTTTTAATTCACCCCTCCACTTT | CSAKDTFNSPLHF
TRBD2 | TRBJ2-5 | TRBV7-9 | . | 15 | TGTGCCAGCAGCGAGAATCTAGCGGGGGGTGAGACCCAGTACTTC | CASSENLAGGETQYF
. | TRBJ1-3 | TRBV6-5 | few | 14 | TGTGCCAGCAAACAGGGTGTTGTTGGAAACACCATATATTTT | CASKQGVVGNTIYF
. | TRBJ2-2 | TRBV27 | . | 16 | TGTGCCAGCAGTTTATCCTGGCCAACGAACACCGGGGAGCTGTTTTTT | CASSLSWPTNTGELFF
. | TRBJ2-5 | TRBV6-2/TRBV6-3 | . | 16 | TGTGCCAGCAGTGACAGGAGAAGGGGCGCTGGTGGGACCCAGTACTTC | CASSDRRRGAGGTQYF
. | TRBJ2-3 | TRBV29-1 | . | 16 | TGCAGCGTTGATCACGGGCCAACGGGGAGCACAGATACGCAGTATTTT | CSVDHGPTGSTDTQYF
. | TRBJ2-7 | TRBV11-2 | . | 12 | TGTGCCAGCAGCTTCTCTAGCCCCGAGCAGTACTTC | CASSFSSPEQYF
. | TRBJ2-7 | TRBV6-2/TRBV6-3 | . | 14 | TGTGCCAGCAGCCCCAGGGGACCCTCCTACGAGCAGTACTTC | CASSPRGPSYEQYF
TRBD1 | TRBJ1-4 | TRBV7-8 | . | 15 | TGTGCCAGCAGCTTAGAGGGGACAGGGGGAGAAAAACTGTTTTTT | CASSLEGTGGEKLFF
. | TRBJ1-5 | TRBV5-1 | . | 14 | TGCGCCAGCAGCTTTAACACAGGAGATCAGCCCCAGCATTTT | CASSFNTGDQPQHF
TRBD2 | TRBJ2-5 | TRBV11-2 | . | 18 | TGTGCCAGCAGCTTCGGGACTAGCGGGGGGCCGGTGCAAGAGACCCAGTACTTC | CASSFGTSGGPVQETQYF
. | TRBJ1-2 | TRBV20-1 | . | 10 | TGCAGTGCTAAGCCCTATGGCTACACCTTC | CSAKPYGYTF
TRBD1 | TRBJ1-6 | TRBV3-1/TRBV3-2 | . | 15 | TGTGCCAGCAGCCAGACGGGACAGGGCGATTCACCCCTCCACTTT | CASSQTGQGDSPLHF